This T cell receptor beta chain was sequenced during a study of T cells in Graves' hyperthyroidism and ophthalmopathy. RNA transcripts gave rise to amplified TCR beta CDR3 regions. With the HTBI primer set, the TCR CDR3 went through a first round of RT-PCR. TCRdb ran MiXCR on the multiplex PCR reads and lists one entry per CDR3 protein. Counted here are 800,000 or so distinct CDR3 sequences, roughly 40% occurring once; the ten biggest clones make up approximately 10%. This CDR3 spans 12 amino acids. CDR1 LNHDA and CDR2 SQIVND come from the germline V gene (reference sequence). V was cut by 10 bases and J by 2 bases, with 9 bases left in between.

This receptor was obtained from a man between 18 and 29 years old with Graves' hyperthyroidism. Sample: blood. The chain combines TRBV19 with TRBJ1-5; D not resolved. The CDR3, as DNA: TGTGCCACTAAGATGGGCAATCAGCCCCAGCATTTT. It is translated as CATKMGNQPQHF. The full variable domain, with the rest looked up from reference TRBV19 and TRBJ1-5, is DGGITQSPKYLFRKEGQNVTLSCEQNLNHDAMYWYRQDPGQGLRLIYYSQIVNDFQKGDIAEGYSVSREKKESFPLTVTSAQKNPTAFYLCATKMGNQPQHFGDGTRLSIL.